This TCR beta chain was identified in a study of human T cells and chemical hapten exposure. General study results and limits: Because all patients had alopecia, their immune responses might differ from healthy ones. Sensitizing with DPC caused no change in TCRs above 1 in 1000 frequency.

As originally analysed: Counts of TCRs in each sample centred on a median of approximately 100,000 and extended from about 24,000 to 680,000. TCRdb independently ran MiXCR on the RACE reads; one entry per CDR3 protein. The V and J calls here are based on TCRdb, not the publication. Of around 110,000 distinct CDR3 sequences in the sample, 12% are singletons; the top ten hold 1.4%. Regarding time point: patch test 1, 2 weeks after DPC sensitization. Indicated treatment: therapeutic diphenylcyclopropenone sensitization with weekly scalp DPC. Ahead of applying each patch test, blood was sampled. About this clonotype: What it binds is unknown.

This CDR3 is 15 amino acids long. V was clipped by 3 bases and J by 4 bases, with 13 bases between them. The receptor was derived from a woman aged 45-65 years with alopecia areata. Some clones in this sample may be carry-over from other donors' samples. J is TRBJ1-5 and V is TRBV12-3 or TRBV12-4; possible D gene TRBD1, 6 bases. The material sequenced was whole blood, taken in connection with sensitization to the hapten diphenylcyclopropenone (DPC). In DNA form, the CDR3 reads TGTGCCAGCAGTTTCCGGGTCCAGGGGAATCAGCCCCAGCATTTT. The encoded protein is CASSFRVQGNQPQHF.